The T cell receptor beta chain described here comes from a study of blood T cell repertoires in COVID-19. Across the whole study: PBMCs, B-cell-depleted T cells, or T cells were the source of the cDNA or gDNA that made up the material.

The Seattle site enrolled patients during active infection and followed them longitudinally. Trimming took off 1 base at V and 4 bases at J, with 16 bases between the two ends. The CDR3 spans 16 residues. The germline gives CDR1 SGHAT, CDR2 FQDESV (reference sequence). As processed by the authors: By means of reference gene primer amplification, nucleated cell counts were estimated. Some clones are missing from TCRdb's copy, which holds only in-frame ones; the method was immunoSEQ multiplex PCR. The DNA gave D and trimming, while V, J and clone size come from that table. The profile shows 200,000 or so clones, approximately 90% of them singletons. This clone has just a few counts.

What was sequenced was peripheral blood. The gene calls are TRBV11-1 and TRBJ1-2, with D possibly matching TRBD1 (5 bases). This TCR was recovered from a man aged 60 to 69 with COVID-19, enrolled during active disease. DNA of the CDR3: TGTGCCAGCAGCTTAGATACGGCGGGGGGTACCTATGGCTACACCTTC. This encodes CASSLDTAGGTYGYTF.